This TCR beta chain was sequenced during a study of OX40 agonist ivuxolimab in advanced cancers. Study at large: The drug used for patients, ivuxolimab, was an agonistic anti-OX40 (CD134) antibody.

Note on this clone: Its antigen is still unknown.

Method: immunoSEQ multiplex PCR; TCRdb's copy keeps in-frame clones and lacks some. The sample lists tens of thousands of clones, about 86% occurring once. The CDR3 runs 14 residues. V lost 10 bases, J lost 3 bases, and 19 bases lay in between. The germline CDR1 and CDR2 sequences are MNHNY and SVGAGI (reference sequence). Broader study findings: Relative to CD4+, CD8+ T cells held more expanded clones on average.

The TCR sequence derives from an adult with an advanced solid tumor such as melanoma, head and neck, liver or kidney cancer. This chain links TRBV6-6 with TRBJ2-7, with D possibly matching TRBD2 (5 bases). This specimen consisted of CD4+ or CD8+ T cells sorted from blood, obtained in a trial of the OX40 agonist ivuxolimab. CDR3 in amino acids: CANGSGEANYEQYF. Here the CDR3 DNA reads TGTGCCAACGGTTCCGGGGAAGCTAACTACGAGCAGTACTTC.